This TCR beta chain was sequenced in a study of cytomegalovirus exposure and HLA in healthy donors. The CDR3 sequence is 14 residues long. V dropped 1 base and J dropped 4 bases, with 10 bases sitting between them. CDR1 is SNHLY and CDR2 is FYNNEI in the germline V gene. PCR was performed using 60 Vbeta and 13 Jbeta primers. In the original analysis: Later work found roughly 80 million unique TCR beta chains, with 10 million to 14 million shared. Here immunoSEQ multiplex PCR was the method, and the copy in TCRdb shows in-frame clones only, minus some. V and J calls plus clone size are reproduced from that table; the DNA served to infer D and trimming. The data contain some 99,000 clones, approximately 71% of them singletons.

This receptor was identified in a female donor in good health and CMV-seronegative. This sequence joins TRBV2 and TRBJ1-2; D uncertain. Input material: PBMCs. This CDR3 is CASSEGGGAYGYTF. The CDR3 region has the DNA TGTGCCAGCAGTGAAGGAGGCGGAGCCTATGGCTACACCTTC.